A single sample is the source of the 18 T cell receptor beta chains below, sequenced in a study of beta chain features in type 1 diabetes. Every bit of the isolated RNA underwent reverse transcription, so sequencing read expressed TCRB transcripts. Measured with immunoSEQ multiplex PCR; TCRdb has only the in-frame clones, and not every one. The sample has a few hundred thousand clones; around 12% are singletons. The specimen sequenced was naive CD4+ T cells from blood. These receptors all come from a young man in good health.

In this sample, this clone turned up a few times. The chain carries TRBV7-6 and TRBJ2-3; unclear D gene. V was shortened by 4 bases and J by 5 bases, with 4 bases between the two germline ends. The CDR3 contains 11 residues. Germline loops: CDR1 SGHVS, CDR2 FNYEAQ. CDR3 region: CASSSRDTQYF. The CDR3, as DNA: TGTGCCAGCAGCTCGAGAGATACGCAGTATTTT. Together with reference TRBV7-6 and TRBJ2-3, the CDR3 gives the full variable domain: GAGVSQSPRYKVTKRGQDVALRCDPISGHVSLYWYRQALGQGPEFLTYFNYEAQQDKSGLPNDRFSAERPEGSISTLTIQRTEQRDSAMYRCASSSRDTQYFGPGTRLTVL.

This clone was picked up a small number of times. V usage is TRBV4-2 and J usage is TRBJ1-2; TRBD1 is a possible D gene (6 bases). V gave up 0 bases and J gave up 4 bases, with 21 bases separating them. Germline V gene sequence: CDR1 LGHNA, CDR2 YNFKEQ. The length of the CDR3 is 18 residues. In nucleotides, the CDR3 is TGTGCCAGCAGCCAAGATCAGGTGGTAGAGGACAGTCTCTATGGCTACACCTTC. Translated: CASSQDQVVEDSLYGYTF.

This clone was seen more than once but under ten times. The same CDR3 can be traced to other DNA sequences in this sample. The chain recombines TRBV30 with TRBJ2-7; possible D gene TRBD1, 6 bases. Germline CDR1 and CDR2: GTSNPN and SVGIG (reference sequence). The CDR3 is 13 residues long. Trimming removed 0 bases from V and 6 bases from J, with 12 bases in between. The CDR3 protein is CAWSVSGAGEQYF. For the CDR3, the DNA is TGTGCCTGGAGTGTTTCAGGGGCGGGCGAGCAGTACTTC.

This clone was detected a few times. V gene TRBV2 combines with J gene TRBJ2-5; D is unclear. This CDR3 has 12 residues. Germline assignment: CDR1 SNHLY and CDR2 FYNNEI. The germline V and J ends were trimmed by 8 bases and 2 bases, with 9 bases remaining between them. DNA of the CDR3: TGTGCCAGCCATGGGCCGCAAGAGACCCAGTACTTC. Its translation: CASHGPQETQYF.

The chain employs TRBV30 and TRBJ1-5; D gene unclear. CDR1 and CDR2 (germline): GTSNPN, SVGIG (reference sequence). V was pared by 1 base and J by 9 bases, with 13 bases between. The CDR3 consists of 13 residues. CDR3 sequence (DNA): TGTGCCTGGAGTGCAGGCCCCGTGGGGCCCCAGCATTTT. It codes for CAWSAGPVGPQHF.

This chain joins TRBV19 and TRBJ1-5; possible D gene TRBD1, 5 bases. V lost 4 bases and J 4 bases, leaving 17 bases between the germline ends. CDR3 length equals 16 residues. Germline loops: CDR1 LNHDA, CDR2 SQIVND (reference sequence). The CDR3 coding sequence is TGTGCCAGTAGTAGTGTACGGGGACTTGAAAATCAGCCCCAGCATTTT. The encoded protein is CASSSVRGLENQPQHF.

The V gene is TRBV14, the J gene TRBJ2-7, with D possibly being TRBD1 (6 bases). Trimming removed 1 base at V and 9 bases at J, with 10 bases between. The CDR3 is 12 amino acids. The V gene's germline CDR1 is SGHDN and CDR2 FVKESK. CDR3 DNA: TGTGCCAGCAGCCAAGGACAGGCTGCGCAGTACTTC. Amino acids: CASSQGQAAQYF.

The table lists this clone with a few counts. V and J are TRBV5-6 and TRBJ2-4, with 12 positions matching TRBD1. Per the germline V gene, CDR1 is SGHDT and CDR2 is YYEEEE. The V gene end was trimmed by 1 base and the J gene end by 7 bases; junction bases not matched to a gene: 9. The CDR3 loop spans 17 amino acids. The CDR3 reads CASSLLGQGARGNIQYF. The CDR3, as DNA: TGTGCCAGCAGCTTGTTGGGACAGGGGGCGCGAGGGAACATTCAGTACTTC.

This clone was seen only a few times. The chain links TRBV29-1 to TRBJ2-4; perhaps TRBD2 as D (5 bases). CDR1 is SQVTM, CDR2 ANQGSEA, per germline. V gave up 7 bases and J gave up 8 bases, with 15 bases separating them. This CDR3 contains 12 residues. CDR3 DNA sequence: TGCAGCGCCAAACGCACGGAGGACATTCAGTACTTC. It yields the protein CSAKRTEDIQYF.

The chain uses TRBV7-2 and TRBJ1-5, with 8 bases lining up with TRBD1. Per germline, CDR1 SGHTA and CDR2 FQGNSA. Trimming cost V 5 bases and J 7 bases; bases outside gene matches: 4. The CDR3 has 13 residues. In DNA, the CDR3 is TGTGCCAGCAGCATAACAGGGGGGCAGCCCCAGCATTTT. Its translation is CASSITGGQPQHF.

This clone was recorded a few times. This sequence joins TRBV29-1 and TRBJ2-3; no definite D call. The V end lost 4 bases, the J end lost 2 bases, and 10 bases lay between the germline ends. The length of the CDR3 is 13 residues. CDR1 is SQVTM, CDR2 ANQGSEA, per germline. This chain's CDR3 is CSVAWQDTDTQYF. CDR3 in DNA: TGCAGCGTTGCCTGGCAGGACACAGATACGCAGTATTTT.

This clone has only a few counts. The gene calls are TRBV7-2 and TRBJ1-2; 11 nucleotides line up with TRBD1. The CDR3 totals 15 residues. The ends lost 4 bases at V and 8 bases at J; junction bases unmatched: 9. Per germline, CDR1 SGHTA and CDR2 FQGNSA. CDR3 loop: CASSSPGQGERGYTF. CDR3 sequence (DNA): TGTGCCAGCAGCTCACCGGGACAGGGGGAAAGGGGCTACACCTTC.

In this sample, this clone turned up a few times. The chain links TRBV4-2 to TRBJ2-3, with 7 bases that match TRBD2. CDR3 size: 17 residues. Germline assignment: CDR1 LGHNA and CDR2 YNFKEQ. Losses at the gene ends were 1 base for V and 0 bases for J; bases not matched to a gene: 7. CDR3 residues: CASSQGRGGGSTDTQYF. In DNA form, the CDR3 reads TGTGCCAGCAGCCAAGGTCGGGGCGGGGGTAGCACAGATACGCAGTATTTT.

This chain connects TRBV3-2 to TRBJ1-4. TRBV3-2 is assigned pseudogene status. The CDR3 sequence is 8 residues long. As DNA, the CDR3 is TGTGCCAGCATCCGACTGTTTTTT. It encodes CASIRLFF.

The genes are TRBV5-1 and TRBJ2-6; D is undetermined. Trimming removed 2 bases from V and 0 bases from J, with 12 bases in between. Per germline, CDR1 SGHRS and CDR2 YFSETQ. The CDR3 is 17 residues long. The CDR3 DNA sequence: TGCGCCAGCAGCTTAGACACAATACACTCTGGGGCCAACGTCCTGACTTTC. Translated: CASSLDTIHSGANVLTF.

There are a few counts of this clone. The J gene is TRBJ1-1, the V gene TRBV19; tentatively, D is TRBD1 (6 bases). Germline loops: CDR1 LNHDA, CDR2 SQIVND (reference sequence). CDR3 length: 15 amino acids. Trimming stripped 4 bases from V and 2 bases from J, with 14 bases between. The CDR3 DNA sequence: TGTGCCAGTAGTAGCCAACAGGGTACCAACACTGAAGCTTTCTTT. Translating gives CASSSQQGTNTEAFF.

V is TRBV19 and J is TRBJ1-2, with 8 bases aligning to TRBD1. J lost 8 bases, V lost 6 bases, and 5 bases had no gene match. The germline gives CDR1 LNHDA, CDR2 SQIVND (reference sequence). This CDR3 region has 12 residues. The CDR3 coding sequence is TGTGCCAGTAGCAGGACAGGGTTCGGCTACACCTTC. Protein sequence: CASSRTGFGYTF.

There are a few counts of this clone. The chain joins TRBV4-1 to TRBJ2-5; 9 bases are a match to TRBD1. CDR1 and CDR2 (germline): MGHRA, YSYEKL. The CDR3 totals 14 residues. Trimming removed 4 bases from V and 4 bases from J; junction bases left unmatched: 4. CDR3 amino acids: CASSRGQGTETQYF. The CDR3 DNA follows: TGCGCCAGCAGCCGAGGACAGGGGACAGAGACCCAGTACTTC.